The table lists the clone carrying this TCR beta chain with a count of one. Its antigen is unidentified. The sample belongs to a study of cytomegalovirus exposure and HLA in healthy donors. General observations from the study: Cytomegalovirus-associated status was assigned to 164 TCR beta chains. Subsequent analysis revealed that first-cohort TCR clusters tended to co-occur in the approximately 120 validation repertoires.

Only in-frame clones appear in the TCRdb table, and some are missing; sequencing was by immunoSEQ multiplex PCR. Among 150,000 to 200,000 clones listed, about 85% were seen once. The clonotype originates from a man aged 18 to 29 in good health and CMV-seropositive. Sequencing was carried out using PBMCs.

Here the CDR3 reads CASSFRQLATEAFF. The CDR3 DNA is TGTGCCAGCAGTTTCCGACAGTTGGCCACTGAAGCTTTCTTT. V gene TRBV27 combines with J gene TRBJ1-1, with a tentative D call TRBD1 (5 bases). CDR1 and CDR2 (germline): MNHEY, SMNVEV (reference sequence). Trimming shortened V by 3 bases and J by 4 bases, and 12 bases separated the two germline ends. This CDR3 contains 14 residues.